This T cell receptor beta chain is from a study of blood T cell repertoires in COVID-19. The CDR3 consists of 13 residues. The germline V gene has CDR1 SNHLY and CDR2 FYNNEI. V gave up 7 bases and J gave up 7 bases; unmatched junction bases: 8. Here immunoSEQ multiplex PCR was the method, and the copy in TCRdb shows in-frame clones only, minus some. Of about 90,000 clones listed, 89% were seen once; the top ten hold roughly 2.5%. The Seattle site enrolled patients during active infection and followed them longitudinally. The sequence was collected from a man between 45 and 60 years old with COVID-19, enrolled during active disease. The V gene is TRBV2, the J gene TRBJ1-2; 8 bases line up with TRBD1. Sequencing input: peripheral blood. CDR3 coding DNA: TGTGCCAGCATCAATCAGGGGGCGGGTGGCTACACCTTC. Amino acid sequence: CASINQGAGGYTF. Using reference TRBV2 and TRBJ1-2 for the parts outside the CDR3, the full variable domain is EPEVTQTPSHQVTQMGQEVILRCVPISNHLYFYWYRQILGQKVEFLVSFYNNEISEKSEIFDDQFSVERPDGSNFTLKIRSTKLEDSAMYFCASINQGAGGYTFGSGTRLTVV.